A selection of T cell receptor beta chains follows, all from one sample in a study of blood T cell repertoires in COVID-19. Method: immunoSEQ multiplex PCR; TCRdb's copy keeps in-frame clones and lacks some. This table holds about 250,000 clones, approximately 86% found once. Sequenced: peripheral blood. The receptors were sampled from a woman aged 25 to 39 with acute or convalescent COVID-19. Both conserved end residues are part of each CDR3. The D gene is left open where the match is weak. Expanded clones get a size class; other rows say once, few or many, or leave the size out.

size: .; J: TRBJ2-1; D: TRBD2; V: TRBV7-2; DNA: TGTGCCAGCAGCTTAAATAGCGGGATCGGCAATGAGCAGTTCTTC; CDR3: CASSLNSGIGNEQFF
size: once; J: TRBJ2-7; D: TRBD2; V: TRBV3-1/TRBV3-2; DNA: TGTGCCAGCAGCCAAGATTCGGCGGGAGGGTCTCGGGAGCAGTACTTC; CDR3: CASSQDSAGGSREQYF
size: .; J: TRBJ1-4; D: TRBD1; V: TRBV7-8; DNA: TGTGCCAGCAGCCCCGGACAGGGAGGTGAAAAACTGTTTTTT; CDR3: CASSPGQGGEKLFF
size: once; J: TRBJ2-1; D: TRBD2; V: TRBV6-2/TRBV6-3; DNA: TGTGCCAGCAGTTTCGGGGTAGCGGGAGCCGAGCAGTTCTTC; CDR3: CASSFGVAGAEQFF
size: .; J: TRBJ2-1; D: TRBD2; V: TRBV6-5; DNA: TGTGCCAGCAGCCCGGGACTAGCGGAGAACAATGAGCAGTTCTTC; CDR3: CASSPGLAENNEQFF
size: .; J: TRBJ2-7; D: .; V: TRBV5-1; DNA: TGCGCCAGCAGCTTGCAGGGGAGAAACGAGCAGTACTTC; CDR3: CASSLQGRNEQYF
size: .; J: TRBJ2-7; D: TRBD1; V: TRBV19; DNA: TGTGCCAGTAGTATATTTGGGACAGGGAACCACGAGCAGTACTTC; CDR3: CASSIFGTGNHEQYF
size: .; J: TRBJ1-1; D: TRBD1; V: TRBV7-2; DNA: TGTGCCAGCAGCTACGGGACAGGCCTTCTGAACACTGAAGCTTTCTTT; CDR3: CASSYGTGLLNTEAFF
size: .; J: TRBJ2-1; D: .; V: TRBV24-1; DNA: TGTGCCACCAGTGATCCGAGTACCTACAATGAGCAGTTCTTC; CDR3: CATSDPSTYNEQFF
size: .; J: TRBJ1-1; D: TRBD1; V: TRBV30; DNA: TGTGCCTGGAGTGTTTCTGAGGGGGCGGCTAGGAACACTGAAGCTTTCTTT; CDR3: CAWSVSEGAARNTEAFF
size: .; J: TRBJ2-1; D: TRBD2; V: TRBV29-1; DNA: TGCAGCGTTGTCGGCGGGAGGGCCCTCAATGAGCAGTTCTTC; CDR3: CSVVGGRALNEQFF
size: .; J: TRBJ1-2; D: .; V: TRBV5-4; DNA: TGTGCCAGCAGCTTGGTCAGGACTGGTGGCTACACCTTC; CDR3: CASSLVRTGGYTF
size: .; J: TRBJ2-7; D: TRBD2; V: TRBV7-9; DNA: TGTGCCAGCAGACCGACTAGCTCAACCTACGAGCAGTACTTC; CDR3: CASRPTSSTYEQYF
size: .; J: TRBJ2-7; D: .; V: TRBV2; DNA: TGTGCCAGCAGTTCTCGGGGGGCTCGCGCCTACGAGCAGTACTTC; CDR3: CASSSRGARAYEQYF
size: .; J: TRBJ2-5; D: TRBD2; V: TRBV7-9; DNA: TGTGCCAGCGAAAGGCTGGGGGGGTCCCAGTACTTC; CDR3: CASERLGGSQYF
size: .; J: TRBJ1-1; D: TRBD1; V: TRBV30; DNA: TGTGCCTGGAGTCCCGGGACAGTGAACACTGAAGCTTTCTTT; CDR3: CAWSPGTVNTEAFF
size: .; J: TRBJ2-7; D: TRBD2; V: TRBV7-2; DNA: TGTGCCAGCAGGAGGACTAGCGGGAGCTCCTACGAGCAGTACTTC; CDR3: CASRRTSGSSYEQYF
size: .; J: TRBJ2-3; D: .; V: TRBV5-4; DNA: TGTGCCAGCACCCGCGGTCCAGCGGAGGTGGGGGATACGCAGTATTTT; CDR3: CASTRGPAEVGDTQYF
size: .; J: TRBJ1-5; D: .; V: TRBV6-5; DNA: TGTGCCAGCAGTTCCCACAAAGGGCAGGGGAATCAGCCCCAGCATTTT; CDR3: CASSSHKGQGNQPQHF
size: few; J: TRBJ2-2; D: TRBD1; V: TRBV4-3; DNA: TGCGCCAGCAGCCAACTCATGGGCCCAGGGGGCACCGGGGAGCTGTTTTTT; CDR3: CASSQLMGPGGTGELFF
size: .; J: TRBJ2-1; D: TRBD2; V: TRBV3-1/TRBV3-2; DNA: TGTGCCAGCAGGCGGACTAGCGGGATCTACAATGAGCAGTTCTTC; CDR3: CASRRTSGIYNEQFF
size: .; J: TRBJ2-3; D: .; V: TRBV24-1; DNA: TGTGCCACCAGTGATCGGACTACTACGCAGTATTTT; CDR3: CATSDRTTTQYF
size: .; J: TRBJ1-4; D: .; V: TRBV5-1; DNA: TGCGCCAGCAGCCAAGGACAGTCAACTAATGAAAAACTGTTTTTT; CDR3: CASSQGQSTNEKLFF
size: .; J: TRBJ1-2; D: TRBD1; V: TRBV7-2; DNA: TGTGCCAGCAGCAAAAGACAGGGGGTCCTCTATGGCTACACCTTC; CDR3: CASSKRQGVLYGYTF
size: .; J: TRBJ2-1; D: TRBD2; V: TRBV19; DNA: TGTGCCAGTAGTAGTATACTAGCGGGAGTAAATGAGCAGTTCTTC; CDR3: CASSSILAGVNEQFF
size: few; J: TRBJ1-1; D: .; V: TRBV19; DNA: TGTGCCAGTAGTCCAGGTGTTTCAACTCGGGCTTTCTTT; CDR3: CASSPGVSTRAFF
size: few; J: TRBJ1-4; D: .; V: TRBV21-1; DNA: TGTGCCAGCAGCAAAGCCGTCAGACCCGGACAGTCTAATGAAAAACTGTTTTTT; CDR3: CASSKAVRPGQSNEKLFF
size: .; J: TRBJ1-5; D: .; V: TRBV7-9; DNA: TGTGCCAGCAGCTTAGATCGCGGGGCAGGGCAGCCCCAGCATTTT; CDR3: CASSLDRGAGQPQHF
size: once; J: TRBJ2-3; D: TRBD1; V: TRBV19; DNA: TGTGCCAGTAGTACCTTTCCGGGACAGGTGATCAGGGCTAGCACAGATACGCAGTATTTT; CDR3: CASSTFPGQVIRASTDTQYF
size: .; J: TRBJ2-2; D: .; V: TRBV3-1/TRBV3-2; DNA: TGTGCCAGCAGCCAAGTCGCGGGACGTAAAACCGGGGAGCTGTTTTTT; CDR3: CASSQVAGRKTGELFF
size: .; J: TRBJ2-7; D: .; V: TRBV9; DNA: TGTGCCAGCAGCGTCGGACTCTCCTACGAGCAGTACTTC; CDR3: CASSVGLSYEQYF
size: .; J: TRBJ2-1; D: .; V: TRBV11-3; DNA: TGTGCCAGCAGCCCAGAGGCGGGGTTCTCCTACAATGAGCAGTTCTTC; CDR3: CASSPEAGFSYNEQFF
size: .; J: TRBJ1-2; D: .; V: TRBV6-5; DNA: TGTGCCAGCAGTTACTCGATCGGCCGACAGAGTCTTGGCTACACCTTC; CDR3: CASSYSIGRQSLGYTF